These T cell receptor beta chains were read from a single sample in a study of control samples from healthy donors and cancer patients. Sequencing used immunoSEQ multiplex PCR; TCRdb keeps in-frame clones, though not all of them. The top ten hold about 1.4% of the sample, which has 150,000 to 200,000 clones, around 90% seen once. The sample taken for sequencing was blood. The receptors originated from a man younger than 45 in good health. Each CDR3 is given with its conserved first and last residue. Each record gives: V gene, clone size, D gene, J gene, CDR3 DNA, CDR3 protein. A D gene is named only where the DNA matches it firmly. The listing skips clone size in some rows; elsewhere it reads once, few, many or a size class.

V: TRBV18; size: NA; D: NA; J: TRBJ1-5; DNA: TGTGCCAGTTGTAATCAGCCCCAGCATTTT; CDR3: CASCNQPQHF
V: TRBV7-9; size: NA; D: NA; J: TRBJ1-1; DNA: TGTGCCAGCAGCCTTTCAGGGGATGAAGCTTTCTTT; CDR3: CASSLSGDEAFF
V: TRBV2; size: NA; D: NA; J: TRBJ2-2; DNA: TGTGCCAGCAGTGAAGCTGCGGTAAACACCGGGGAGCTGTTTTTT; CDR3: CASSEAAVNTGELFF
V: TRBV10-3; size: NA; D: NA; J: TRBJ2-5; DNA: TGTGCCATCAGTGGGGCGGGGCAGGTGGGGGAGACCCAGTACTTC; CDR3: CAISGAGQVGETQYF
V: TRBV6-2/TRBV6-3; size: few; D: NA; J: TRBJ1-5; DNA: TGTGCCAGCAGTTACTCGACCTGGGGGCGTTATGGGAGCAATCAGCCCCAGCATTTT; CDR3: CASSYSTWGRYGSNQPQHF
V: TRBV5-6; size: NA; D: NA; J: TRBJ1-5; DNA: TGTGCCAGCAGCCTTAGGACAGAAGACAATCAGCCCCAGCATTTT; CDR3: CASSLRTEDNQPQHF
V: TRBV19; size: NA; D: TRBD1; J: TRBJ1-5; DNA: TGTGCCAGTAGTACCCAACAGGGGTCTGGGGCGCCCCAGCATTTT; CDR3: CASSTQQGSGAPQHF
V: TRBV14; size: few; D: NA; J: TRBJ2-7; DNA: TGTGCCAGCAGCTTCCGTTCATCGGGGATCCACGAGCAGTACTTC; CDR3: CASSFRSSGIHEQYF
V: TRBV5-1; size: NA; D: NA; J: TRBJ2-5; DNA: TGCGCCAGCAGCTTACGGGCCGTGCTCACTCAAGCGACCCAGTACTTC; CDR3: CASSLRAVLTQATQYF
V: TRBV27; size: NA; D: NA; J: TRBJ1-1; DNA: TGTGCCAGCAGTTTAGTCGCAGGAATGAACACTGAAGCTTTCTTT; CDR3: CASSLVAGMNTEAFF
V: TRBV12-3/TRBV12-4; size: NA; D: TRBD1; J: TRBJ2-2; DNA: TGTGCCAGCAGGAGACAGGGTACCGGGGAGCTGTTTTTT; CDR3: CASRRQGTGELFF
V: TRBV3-1/TRBV3-2; size: NA; D: NA; J: TRBJ2-1; DNA: TGTGCCAGCAGCCACGATGACAATGAGCAGTTCTTC; CDR3: CASSHDDNEQFF
V: TRBV5-1; size: once; D: TRBD1; J: TRBJ2-5; DNA: TGCGCCAGCAGCTTGGCGGGACAGGGAGGAGAGACCCAGTACTTC; CDR3: CASSLAGQGGETQYF
V: TRBV4-2; size: NA; D: NA; J: TRBJ1-2; DNA: TGTGCCAGCAGCCAAGATCTATTAGGGTTGAGCTATGGCTACACCTTC; CDR3: CASSQDLLGLSYGYTF
V: TRBV7-3; size: once; D: TRBD1; J: TRBJ2-7; DNA: TGTGCCAGCAGCTTAACGGACAGGGCCGAGCAGTACTTC; CDR3: CASSLTDRAEQYF
V: TRBV2; size: few; D: NA; J: TRBJ1-3; DNA: TGTGCCAGCAGAGTAGGTGACTTCTCTGGAAACACCATATATTTT; CDR3: CASRVGDFSGNTIYF
V: TRBV30; size: NA; D: TRBD1; J: TRBJ1-3; DNA: TGTGCCTGGAGGGGGACAGGAGGGGACACCATATATTTT; CDR3: CAWRGTGGDTIYF
V: TRBV6-2/TRBV6-3; size: NA; D: NA; J: TRBJ1-5; DNA: TGTGCCAGCAGTTCCCCGGGAGCACTAAATCAGCCCCAGCATTTT; CDR3: CASSSPGALNQPQHF
V: TRBV19; size: NA; D: NA; J: TRBJ2-1; DNA: TGTGCCAGTAGCAACGGGGAGGGGGGGAATGAGCAGTTCTTC; CDR3: CASSNGEGGNEQFF
V: TRBV14; size: NA; D: TRBD2; J: TRBJ2-1; DNA: TGTGCCAGCAGCCATCTAGCGGAATCCTACAATGAGCAGTTCTTC; CDR3: CASSHLAESYNEQFF
V: TRBV2; size: NA; D: TRBD1; J: TRBJ2-6; DNA: TGTGCCGTAGACAGGGACAACTCTGGGGCCAACGTCCTGACTTTC; CDR3: CAVDRDNSGANVLTF
V: TRBV11-2; size: NA; D: NA; J: TRBJ2-7; DNA: TGTGCCAGCAGCTTAAGCGCAGGCCAAGTTTACGAGCAGTACTTC; CDR3: CASSLSAGQVYEQYF
V: TRBV29-1; size: NA; D: TRBD2; J: TRBJ2-2; DNA: TGCAGCGTAGGCGGGACTAGCATCCCCGGGGAGCTGTTTTTT; CDR3: CSVGGTSIPGELFF
V: TRBV27; size: once; D: NA; J: TRBJ1-1; DNA: TGTGCCAGCAGTTTATCCGGGAATACGAACACTGAAGCTTTCTTT; CDR3: CASSLSGNTNTEAFF
V: TRBV27; size: NA; D: NA; J: TRBJ2-1; DNA: TGTGCCAGCACCCAGCAGGGGCGGGCAAGGAATGAGCAGTTCTTC; CDR3: CASTQQGRARNEQFF
V: TRBV30; size: NA; D: NA; J: TRBJ1-2; DNA: TGTGCCTGGAGTCCCCTGGAGGGCTACACCTTC; CDR3: CAWSPLEGYTF
V: TRBV4-1; size: NA; D: NA; J: TRBJ1-6; DNA: TGCGCCAGCAGCCAAGTGGGGAATAATTCACCCCTCCACTTT; CDR3: CASSQVGNNSPLHF
V: TRBV10-3; size: NA; D: NA; J: TRBJ2-1; DNA: TGTGCCATCAGTGAGTCGAGTCCCCGGGGGCAGTTCTTC; CDR3: CAISESSPRGQFF
V: TRBV7-9; size: NA; D: NA; J: TRBJ1-1; DNA: TGTGCCAGCAGCGGACAGTTAAACACTGAAGCTTTCTTT; CDR3: CASSGQLNTEAFF
V: TRBV5-5; size: NA; D: TRBD1; J: TRBJ1-3; DNA: TGTGCCAGCAGCGCGAGACAGGGATTCGCTGGAAACACCATATATTTT; CDR3: CASSARQGFAGNTIYF
V: TRBV19; size: NA; D: TRBD1; J: TRBJ1-3; DNA: TGTGCCACCGGACAGGGAGGCTCTGGAAACACCATATATTTT; CDR3: CATGQGGSGNTIYF
V: TRBV10-2; size: NA; D: NA; J: TRBJ1-6; DNA: TGCGCCAGCAGTGAGTCTCAGGGGAGGAATTCACCCCTCCACTTT; CDR3: CASSESQGRNSPLHF
V: TRBV30; size: NA; D: TRBD1; J: TRBJ1-3; DNA: TGTGCCTGGAGTGTACTTAGGGGAACAGGGGCCGCGGGGAAAGGAAACACCATATATTTT; CDR3: CAWSVLRGTGAAGKGNTIYF
V: TRBV5-4; size: NA; D: NA; J: TRBJ1-1; DNA: TGTGCCAGCAGCTTGGGCCGGAGTATCACTGAAGCTTTCTTT; CDR3: CASSLGRSITEAFF
V: TRBV5-1; size: NA; D: NA; J: TRBJ1-4; DNA: TGCGCCAGCAGCTTGGTTGGGACTTCGGCGGGGTACGAAAAACTGTTTTTT; CDR3: CASSLVGTSAGYEKLFF
V: TRBV6-2/TRBV6-3; size: NA; D: NA; J: TRBJ2-7; DNA: TGTGCCAGCAGTTACCGGGGACCCTCGAGATACGAGCAGTACTTC; CDR3: CASSYRGPSRYEQYF
V: TRBV10-3; size: NA; D: TRBD2; J: TRBJ2-3; DNA: TGTGCCATCTCACGGACTAGCGGGAGTGAAGGAAATACGCAGTATTTT; CDR3: CAISRTSGSEGNTQYF
V: TRBV9; size: NA; D: NA; J: TRBJ1-1; DNA: TGTGCCAGCAGCGTAGGGATGAACACTGAAGCTTTCTTT; CDR3: CASSVGMNTEAFF
V: TRBV19; size: NA; D: TRBD2; J: TRBJ2-1; DNA: TGTGCCAGCGGCGGGGGGTACTCCTACAATGAGCAGTTCTTC; CDR3: CASGGGYSYNEQFF
V: TRBV6-2/TRBV6-3; size: NA; D: NA; J: TRBJ2-7; DNA: TGTGCCAGCAGTTACTCGTCCATCCCCTACGAGCAGTACTTC; CDR3: CASSYSSIPYEQYF
V: TRBV5-1; size: NA; D: NA; J: TRBJ2-7; DNA: TGCGCCAGCAGCTTGGAGTCGGGCTACGAGCAGTACTTC; CDR3: CASSLESGYEQYF
V: TRBV29-1; size: once; D: TRBD2; J: TRBJ2-3; DNA: TGCAGCGTTCGCGGACTAGCGGGGGCAGATACGCAGTATTTT; CDR3: CSVRGLAGADTQYF
V: TRBV29-1; size: NA; D: NA; J: TRBJ1-1; DNA: TGCAGCGTTGAAGATACCAGGGGCTCCACTGAAGCTTTCTTT; CDR3: CSVEDTRGSTEAFF
V: TRBV19; size: NA; D: NA; J: TRBJ2-6; DNA: TGTGCCAGTAGTATCACAGGCCCTGGGGCCAACGTCCTGACTTTC; CDR3: CASSITGPGANVLTF
V: TRBV7-7; size: NA; D: NA; J: TRBJ2-5; DNA: TGTGCCAGCAGCTCGGGACGATCGTCGCGGGAGACCCAGTACTTC; CDR3: CASSSGRSSRETQYF
V: TRBV6-5; size: NA; D: NA; J: TRBJ1-2; DNA: TGTGCCAGCAGTTACGGGGGCGACAGCCTCTATGGCTACACCTTC; CDR3: CASSYGGDSLYGYTF
V: TRBV6-1; size: NA; D: NA; J: TRBJ1-2; DNA: TGTGCCAGCAGTGAATCCGGCCTCCTTGAAGGCTACACCTTC; CDR3: CASSESGLLEGYTF
V: TRBV2; size: NA; D: NA; J: TRBJ1-4; DNA: TGTGCCAGCAGACCCGACACCTCGGTTTGGGAAAAACTGTTTTTT; CDR3: CASRPDTSVWEKLFF
V: TRBV7-2; size: NA; D: NA; J: TRBJ1-2; DNA: TGTGCCAGCAGCTCAAGCTGGAGCAGCTTAGATGGCTACACCTTC; CDR3: CASSSSWSSLDGYTF
V: TRBV9; size: NA; D: NA; J: TRBJ1-5; DNA: TGTGCCAGCTCGTCCCGGGACAATTTCCAGCCCCAGCATTTT; CDR3: CASSSRDNFQPQHF
V: TRBV27; size: few; D: NA; J: TRBJ1-2; DNA: TGTGCCAGCAGTTTGGGAGAAGCGCGGGACACCTTCTATGGCTACACCTTC; CDR3: CASSLGEARDTFYGYTF
V: TRBV4-1; size: few; D: TRBD1; J: TRBJ1-6; DNA: TGCGCCAGCAGCCAAGATTCACAGGGGAATTCACCCCTCCACTTT; CDR3: CASSQDSQGNSPLHF
V: TRBV30; size: NA; D: TRBD1; J: TRBJ1-2; DNA: TGTGCCTGGAAGAGGGACAGGTCGATAAGCGGCTATGGCTACACCTTC; CDR3: CAWKRDRSISGYGYTF